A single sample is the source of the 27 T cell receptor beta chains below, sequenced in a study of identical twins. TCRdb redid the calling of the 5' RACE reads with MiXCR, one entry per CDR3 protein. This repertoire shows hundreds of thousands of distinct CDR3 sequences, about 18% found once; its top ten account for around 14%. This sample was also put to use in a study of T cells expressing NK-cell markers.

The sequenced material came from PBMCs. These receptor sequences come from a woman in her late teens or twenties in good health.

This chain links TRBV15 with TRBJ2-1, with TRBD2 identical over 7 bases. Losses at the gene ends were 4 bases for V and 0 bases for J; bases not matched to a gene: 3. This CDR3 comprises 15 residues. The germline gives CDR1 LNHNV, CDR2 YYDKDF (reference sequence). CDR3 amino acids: CATSIGRSSYNEQFF. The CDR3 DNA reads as TGTGCCACCAGCATCGGGAGGAGCTCCTACAATGAGCAGTTCTTC.

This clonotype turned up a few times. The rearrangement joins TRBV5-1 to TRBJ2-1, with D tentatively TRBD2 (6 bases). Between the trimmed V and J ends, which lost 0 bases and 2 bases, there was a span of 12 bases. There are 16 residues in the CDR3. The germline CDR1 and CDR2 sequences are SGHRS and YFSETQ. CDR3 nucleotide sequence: TGCGCCAGCAGCTTGGCCTCGGGACTCCCCTACAATGAGCAGTTCTTC. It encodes CASSLASGLPYNEQFF.

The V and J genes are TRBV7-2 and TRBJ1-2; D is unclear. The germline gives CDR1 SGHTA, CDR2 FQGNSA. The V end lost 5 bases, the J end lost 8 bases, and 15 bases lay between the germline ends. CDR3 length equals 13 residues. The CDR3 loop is CASSLGRDGGYTF. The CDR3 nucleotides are TGTGCCAGCAGCCTCGGGAGGGATGGCGGCTACACCTTC. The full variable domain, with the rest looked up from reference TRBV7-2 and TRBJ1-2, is GAGVSQSPSNKVTEKGKDVELRCDPISGHTALYWYRQSLGQGLEFLIYFQGNSAPDKSGLPSDRFSAERTGGSVSTLTIQRTQQEDSAVYLCASSLGRDGGYTFGSGTRLTVV.

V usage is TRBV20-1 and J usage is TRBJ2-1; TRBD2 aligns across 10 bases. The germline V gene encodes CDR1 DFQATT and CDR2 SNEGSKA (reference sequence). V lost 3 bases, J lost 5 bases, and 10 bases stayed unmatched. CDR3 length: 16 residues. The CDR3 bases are TGCAGTGCTAGGGGTTTAGCGGGAGGTGGGGACAATGAGCAGTTCTTC. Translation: CSARGLAGGGDNEQFF.

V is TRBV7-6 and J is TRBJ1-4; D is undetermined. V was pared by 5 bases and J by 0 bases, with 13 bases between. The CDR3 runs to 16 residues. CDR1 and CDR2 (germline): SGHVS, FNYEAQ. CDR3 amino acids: CASSRGRLATNEKLFF. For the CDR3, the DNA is TGTGCCAGCAGCAGAGGACGTCTCGCAACTAATGAAAAACTGTTTTTT. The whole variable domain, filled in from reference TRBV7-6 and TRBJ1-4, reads GAGVSQSPRYKVTKRGQDVALRCDPISGHVSLYWYRQALGQGPEFLTYFNYEAQQDKSGLPNDRFSAERPEGSISTLTIQRTEQRDSAMYRCASSRGRLATNEKLFFGSGTQLSVL.

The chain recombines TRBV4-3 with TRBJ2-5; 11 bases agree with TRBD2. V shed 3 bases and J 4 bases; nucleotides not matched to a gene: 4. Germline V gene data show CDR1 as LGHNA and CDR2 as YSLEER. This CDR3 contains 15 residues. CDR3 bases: TGCGCCAGCAGCCAGAGAGGACTAGCGGGAGAGACCCAGTACTTC. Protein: CASSQRGLAGETQYF.

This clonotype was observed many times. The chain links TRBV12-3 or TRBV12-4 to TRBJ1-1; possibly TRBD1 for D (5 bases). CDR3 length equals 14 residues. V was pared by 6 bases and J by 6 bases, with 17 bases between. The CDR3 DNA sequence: TGTGCCAGCAGCCTCGCCCCTGGGGGGGCTGAAGCTTTCTTT. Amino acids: CASSLAPGGAEAFF.

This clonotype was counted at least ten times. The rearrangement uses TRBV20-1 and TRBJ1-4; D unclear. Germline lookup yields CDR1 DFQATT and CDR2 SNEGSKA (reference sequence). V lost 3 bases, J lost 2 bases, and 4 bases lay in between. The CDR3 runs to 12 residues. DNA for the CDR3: TGCAGTGCTAGGCGGACTAATGAAAAACTGTTTTTT. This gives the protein CSARRTNEKLFF.

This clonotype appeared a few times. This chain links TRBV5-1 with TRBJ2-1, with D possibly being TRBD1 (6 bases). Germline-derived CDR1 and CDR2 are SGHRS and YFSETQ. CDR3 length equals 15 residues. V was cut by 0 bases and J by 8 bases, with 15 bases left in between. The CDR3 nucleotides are TGCGCCAGCAGCTTGGCCCGCAGGGGAGACGATGAGCAGTTCTTC. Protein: CASSLARRGDDEQFF.

This CDR3 reads CASSLQRGGRHEQFF. The CDR3 DNA reads TGTGCCAGCAGCTTACAGCGGGGGGGCCGCCATGAGCAGTTCTTC. V usage is TRBV7-9 and J usage is TRBJ2-1; TRBD2 matches at 10 bases. The CDR3 sequence is 15 residues long. After removal of 2 bases from V and 8 bases from J, the junction contained 6 bases not matched to a gene. Germline CDR1 SEHNR, CDR2 FQNEAQ (reference sequence).

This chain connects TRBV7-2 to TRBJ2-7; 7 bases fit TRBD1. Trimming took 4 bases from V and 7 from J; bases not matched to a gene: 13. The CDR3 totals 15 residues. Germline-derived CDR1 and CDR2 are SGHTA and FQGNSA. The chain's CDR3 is CASSYGATGLWEQYF. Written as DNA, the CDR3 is TGTGCCAGCAGCTACGGCGCGACAGGGTTGTGGGAGCAGTACTTC. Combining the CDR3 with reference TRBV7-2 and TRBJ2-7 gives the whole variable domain GAGVSQSPSNKVTEKGKDVELRCDPISGHTALYWYRQSLGQGLEFLIYFQGNSAPDKSGLPSDRFSAERTGGSVSTLTIQRTQQEDSAVYLCASSYGATGLWEQYFGPGTRLTVT.

CDR3 sequence (DNA): TGCGCCAGCAGCTTGGTCCCGGTGGGAGAGACCCAGTACTTC. Translating it yields CASSLVPVGETQYF. The chain employs TRBV5-1 and TRBJ2-5; D is unclear. The CDR3 consists of 14 residues. Germline V gene data show CDR1 as SGHRS and CDR2 as YFSETQ. Trimming pared 0 bases from V and 4 bases from J, leaving 10 bases between.

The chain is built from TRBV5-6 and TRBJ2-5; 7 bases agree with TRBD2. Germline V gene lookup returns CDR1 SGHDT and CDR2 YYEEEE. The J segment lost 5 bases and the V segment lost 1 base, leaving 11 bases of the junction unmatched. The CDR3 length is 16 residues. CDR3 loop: CASSLLAGEDMETQYF. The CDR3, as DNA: TGTGCCAGCAGCTTGTTGGCGGGAGAGGATATGGAGACCCAGTACTTC.

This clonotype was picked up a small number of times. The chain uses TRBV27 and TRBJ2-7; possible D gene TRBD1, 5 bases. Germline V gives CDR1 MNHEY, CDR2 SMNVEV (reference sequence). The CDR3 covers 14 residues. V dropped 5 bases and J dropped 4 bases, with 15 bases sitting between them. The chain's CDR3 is CASSRIPGIYEQYF. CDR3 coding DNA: TGTGCCAGCAGTCGAATACCAGGGATTTACGAGCAGTACTTC.

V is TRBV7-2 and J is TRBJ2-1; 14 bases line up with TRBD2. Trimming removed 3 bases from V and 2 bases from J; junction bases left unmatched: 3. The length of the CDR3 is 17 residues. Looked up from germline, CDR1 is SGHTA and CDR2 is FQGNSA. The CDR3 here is CASSLGLAGVPYNEQFF. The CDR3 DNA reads TGTGCCAGCAGCTTGGGACTAGCGGGAGTCCCCTACAATGAGCAGTTCTTC.

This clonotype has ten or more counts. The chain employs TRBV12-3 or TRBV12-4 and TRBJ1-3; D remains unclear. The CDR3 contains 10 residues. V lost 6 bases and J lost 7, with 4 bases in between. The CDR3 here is CASSTNTIYF. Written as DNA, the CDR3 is TGTGCCAGCAGCACCAACACCATATATTTT.

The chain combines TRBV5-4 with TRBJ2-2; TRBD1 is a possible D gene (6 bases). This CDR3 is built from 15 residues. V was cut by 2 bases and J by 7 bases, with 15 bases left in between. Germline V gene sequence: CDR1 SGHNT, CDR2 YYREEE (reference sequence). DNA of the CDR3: TGTGCCAGCAGCTTCCAGAACAGGGTCGGCGGGGAGCTGTTTTTT. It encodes CASSFQNRVGGELFF.

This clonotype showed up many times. The CDR3 DNA reads TGCAGTGCTACTTCCCCGGGGACAGGAAGTGACGAGCAGTACTTC. Translated: CSATSPGTGSDEQYF. The V gene is TRBV20-1, the J gene TRBJ2-7, with 8 bases that match TRBD1. Per the germline V gene, CDR1 is DFQATT and CDR2 is SNEGSKA (reference sequence). V lost 4 bases, J lost 5 bases, and 13 bases stayed unmatched. The CDR3 length is 15 residues.

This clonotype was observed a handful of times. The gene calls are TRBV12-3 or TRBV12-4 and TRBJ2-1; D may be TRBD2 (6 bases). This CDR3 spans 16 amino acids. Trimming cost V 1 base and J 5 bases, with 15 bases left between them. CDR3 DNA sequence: TGTGCCAGCAGTTTAGGAGACGGGAGTCGTCACAATGAGCAGTTCTTC. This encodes CASSLGDGSRHNEQFF.

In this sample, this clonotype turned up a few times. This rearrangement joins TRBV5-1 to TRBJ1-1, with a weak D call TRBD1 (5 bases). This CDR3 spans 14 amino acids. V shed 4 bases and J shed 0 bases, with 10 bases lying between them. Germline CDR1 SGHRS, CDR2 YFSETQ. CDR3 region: CASSEGRMNTEAFF. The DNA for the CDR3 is TGCGCCAGCAGCGAGGGACGGATGAACACTGAAGCTTTCTTT.

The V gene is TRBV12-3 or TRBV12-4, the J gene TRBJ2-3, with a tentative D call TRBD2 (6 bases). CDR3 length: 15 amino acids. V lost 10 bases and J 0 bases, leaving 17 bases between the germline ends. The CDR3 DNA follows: TGTGCCACCCGGGGAGGTTATCGGAGCACAGATACGCAGTATTTT. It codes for CATRGGYRSTDTQYF.

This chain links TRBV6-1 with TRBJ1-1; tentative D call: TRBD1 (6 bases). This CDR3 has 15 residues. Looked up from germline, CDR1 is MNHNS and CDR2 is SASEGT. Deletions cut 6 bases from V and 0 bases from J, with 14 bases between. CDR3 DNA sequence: TGTGCCAGCAGCCCCGTCCAGGGGATGAACACTGAAGCTTTCTTT. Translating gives CASSPVQGMNTEAFF.

The CDR3 nucleotides are TGCGCCAGCAGCGTGACTAGCGGGGCGGCCAATGAGCAGTTCTTC. Amino acid sequence: CASSVTSGAANEQFF. The chain joins TRBV5-1 to TRBJ2-1, with 11 bases fitting TRBD2. This CDR3 is 15 amino acids long. V shed 4 bases and J 6 bases; nucleotides not matched to a gene: 6. From germline, CDR1 is SGHRS and CDR2 YFSETQ.

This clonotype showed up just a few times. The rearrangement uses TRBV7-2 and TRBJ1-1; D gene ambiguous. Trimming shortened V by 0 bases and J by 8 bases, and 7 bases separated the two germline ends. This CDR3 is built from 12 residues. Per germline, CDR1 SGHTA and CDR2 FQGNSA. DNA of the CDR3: TGTGCCAGCAGCTTAGCCATGGGGGAAGCTTTCTTT. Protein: CASSLAMGEAFF.

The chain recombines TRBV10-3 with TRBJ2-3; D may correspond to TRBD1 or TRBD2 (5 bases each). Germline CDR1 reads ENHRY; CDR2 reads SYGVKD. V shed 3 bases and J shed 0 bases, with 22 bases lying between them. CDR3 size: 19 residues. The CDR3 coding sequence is TGTGCCATCAGTGAACCGGGACGTACCTCCTTAACTAGCACAGATACGCAGTATTTT. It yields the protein CAISEPGRTSLTSTDTQYF.

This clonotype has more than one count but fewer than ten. The CDR3 here is CASSLVVGPTTYEQYF. CDR3 in DNA: TGTGCCAGCAGCTTAGTGGTAGGGCCCACCACCTACGAGCAGTACTTC. The chain combines TRBV7-9 with TRBJ2-7; D call uncertain. The CDR3 sequence is 16 residues long. The V end was cut by 1 base, the J end by 2 bases, with 15 bases between. The V gene's germline CDR1 is SEHNR and CDR2 FQNEAQ (reference sequence).

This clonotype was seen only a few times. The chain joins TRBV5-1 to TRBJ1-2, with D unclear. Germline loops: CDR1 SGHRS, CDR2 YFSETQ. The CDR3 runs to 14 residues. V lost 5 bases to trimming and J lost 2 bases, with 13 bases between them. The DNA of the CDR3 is TGCGCCAGCAGTTCCGGACCGGACAACTATGGCTACACCTTC. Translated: CASSSGPDNYGYTF.